This passage covers 8 T cell receptor beta chains from one sample sequenced in a study of Ad26.COV2.S vaccination and SARS-CoV-2 variants (dated by TCRdb to the early 2020s). What this sample's treatment or condition label stands for: approximately 18 received Ad26.COV2.S at low or high dose, single or two shots; about 5 received placebo; per-sample allocation not given. Repertoires of vaccine and placebo recipients were sequenced from samples collected on day 63 after the first injection. The receptor library was made with the immunoSEQ multiplex PCR assay. Drawn from immuneACCESS, this table holds only the in-frame rearrangements with V and J called that TCRdb kept. Clones are partly lost; checked studies trace under half to an unresolved V gene and leave the rest unexplained. In this sample the table shows 300,000 to 400,000 clones, more than 70% of which occur a single time. The ten largest clones capture 1.5% to 2.5% of the sample.

The sample was peripheral blood, taken in a trial of Ad26.COV2.S vaccine versus placebo. These receptors came from a person aged 18-65 years who received the Ad26.COV2.S COVID-19 vaccine or a placebo.

V gene TRBV27 combines with J gene TRBJ2-1, with 8 bases that match TRBD2. This CDR3 contains 15 residues. Trimming removed 0 bases from V and 9 bases from J; junction bases left unmatched: 7. Germline V CDR1 and CDR2: MNHEY, SMNVEV (reference sequence). This CDR3 is CASSLSGTSGREQFF. Written as DNA, the CDR3 is TGTGCCAGCAGTTTATCGGGTACTAGCGGTCGTGAGCAGTTCTTC.

The rearrangement joins TRBV7-8 to TRBJ1-2; D remains ambiguous. V lost 5 bases and J lost 7, with 11 bases in between. CDR1 and CDR2 (germline): SGHVS, FQNEAQ. The CDR3 runs 12 residues. The CDR3 protein is CASSPFSGGYTF. The CDR3 coding sequence is TGTGCCAGCAGCCCATTCTCGGGTGGCTACACCTTC.

The chain is built from TRBV11-2 and TRBJ1-2; TRBD1 aligns across 9 bases. The V gene end was trimmed by 5 bases and the J gene end by 8 bases; junction bases not matched to a gene: 12. This CDR3 is built from 15 residues. The germline gives CDR1 SGHAT, CDR2 FQNNGV. CDR3 nucleotides: TGTGCCAGCAGCATCACCGGGACAGGGTGGAACGGCTACACCTTC. Its translation: CASSITGTGWNGYTF.

This chain joins TRBV5-4 and TRBJ1-2, with TRBD1 matching over 11 bases. CDR3 size: 15 residues. The junction had 6 bases not matched to a gene; V was cut back by 4 bases and J by 4 bases. CDR1 and CDR2 from the germline V gene are SGHNT and YYREEE (reference sequence). The CDR3 reads CASSGDRGSSYGYTF. The CDR3 DNA is TGTGCCAGCAGCGGGGACAGGGGGTCCTCCTATGGCTACACCTTC.

This CDR3 reads CASSYSASDRGYTF. In DNA, the CDR3 is TGTGCCAGCAGTTACTCCGCCTCAGACCGTGGCTACACCTTC. The V and J genes are TRBV6-2 or TRBV6-3 and TRBJ1-2, with no clear D. V lost 0 bases to trimming and J lost 7 bases, with 12 bases between them. The length of the CDR3 is 14 residues. The germline V gene has CDR1 MNHEY and CDR2 SVGEGT.

The V gene is TRBV19, the J gene TRBJ1-4; no clear D gene. Trimming took 5 bases from V and 4 from J, leaving 20 bases between them. The CDR3 loop spans 17 amino acids. Germline V gene lookup returns CDR1 LNHDA and CDR2 SQIVND (reference sequence). CDR3: CASSPARLGVNNEKLFF. The CDR3 bases are TGTGCCAGTAGTCCAGCCCGGCTGGGCGTGAATAATGAAAAACTGTTTTTT.

V gene TRBV5-8 combines with J gene TRBJ2-3; weak D call: TRBD1 (5 bases). Germline V gene sequence: CDR1 SGHTS, CDR2 YDEGEE. The CDR3 runs to 14 residues. V was pared by 6 bases and J by 3 bases, with 14 bases between. The CDR3 loop is CASISGYYTDTQYF. CDR3 in DNA: TGTGCCAGCATCTCAGGGTATTATACAGATACGCAGTATTTT. The variable domain in full, completed from reference TRBV5-8 and TRBJ2-3, reads EAGVTQSPTHLIKTRGQQATLRCSPISGHTSVYWYQQALGLGLQFLLWYDEGEERNRGNFPPRFSGRQFPNYSSELNVNALELEDSALYLCASISGYYTDTQYFGPGTRLTVL.

The J gene is TRBJ1-1, the V gene TRBV6-5; 8 bases agree with TRBD1. The CDR3 is made up of 14 amino acids. V shed 6 bases, J shed 0 bases, and the junction held 3 bases outside the gene matches. Looked up from germline, CDR1 is MNHEY and CDR2 is SVGAGI. CDR3: CASRTGELNTEAFF. The CDR3 DNA is TGTGCCAGCAGGACAGGGGAATTGAACACTGAAGCTTTCTTT.